These 10 T cell receptor beta chains came from one sample sequenced in a study of blood T cell repertoires in COVID-19. Here immunoSEQ multiplex PCR was the method, and the copy in TCRdb shows in-frame clones only, minus some. The table shows almost 200,000 clones, with around 85% occurring only once. The material sequenced was peripheral blood. These receptors originate from a woman aged 70-85 years with acute or convalescent COVID-19.

This clone was counted a few times. The chain recombines TRBV9 with TRBJ1-1; the match to TRBD1 covers 7 bases. This CDR3 is 13 amino acids long. With V trimmed by 4 bases and J by 4 bases, 4 bases remained unmatched. Germline lookup yields CDR1 SGDLS and CDR2 YYNGEE. CDR3 DNA: TGTGCCAGCAGCCAGGGGGTTGGCACTGAAGCTTTCTTT. Amino acids: CASSQGVGTEAFF. Using reference TRBV9 and TRBJ1-1 for the parts outside the CDR3, the full variable domain is DSGVTQTPKHLITATGQRVTLRCSPRSGDLSVYWYQQSLDQGLQFLIQYYNGEERAKGNILERFSAQQFPDLHSELNLSSLELGDSALYFCASSQGVGTEAFFGQGTRLTVV.

J is TRBJ2-2 and V is TRBV15; D gene uncertain. CDR3 size: 16 residues. The ends were cut back, 0 bases at V and 4 bases at J, with 12 bases in the middle. The germline CDR1 and CDR2 sequences are LNHNV and YYDKDF (reference sequence). Here the CDR3 reads CATSRDVRRSTGELFF. The CDR3 DNA sequence: TGTGCCACCAGCAGAGATGTACGGCGGTCCACCGGGGAGCTGTTTTTT.

This clone appeared a single time. The chain is built from TRBV2 and TRBJ2-7; a weak D match, TRBD1 (6 bases). The CDR3 totals 12 residues. Looked up from germline, CDR1 is SNHLY and CDR2 is FYNNEI. V dropped 6 bases and J dropped 6 bases, with 12 bases sitting between them. The CDR3 sequence is CASSRGGREQYF. The CDR3 DNA reads as TGTGCCAGCAGCCGAGGGGGACGCGAGCAGTACTTC.

The chain combines TRBV5-6 with TRBJ1-6; 8 positions agree with TRBD1. CDR3 length: 17 amino acids. After removal of 1 base from V and 7 bases from J, the junction contained 10 bases not matched to a gene. From germline, CDR1 is SGHDT and CDR2 YYEEEE. The CDR3 nucleotides read TGTGCCAGCAGCTTGTTAATGGACAGGGTTTTCAATTCACCCCTCCACTTT. This translates into CASSLLMDRVFNSPLHF.

This clone was detected once. The V and J genes are TRBV5-6 and TRBJ2-2; D is undetermined. V was shortened by 4 bases and J by 7 bases, with 14 bases between the two germline ends. The germline V gene encodes CDR1 SGHDT and CDR2 YYEEEE. The CDR3 runs to 14 residues. The CDR3 DNA is TGTGCCAGCAGCCTGCTAGACGTCAGCGGGGAGCTGTTTTTT. It yields the protein CASSLLDVSGELFF.

The rearrangement uses TRBV21-1 and TRBJ1-2. TRBV21-1 has pseudogene status. The CDR3 length is 16 residues. CDR3 DNA: TGTGCCAGCAGCAAAGTAAGGGAGGGGCCCCCCTATGGCTACACCTTC. Its translation is CASSKVREGPPYGYTF.

The chain couples TRBV6-5 to TRBJ1-1; 11 nucleotides align to TRBD1. J gave up 3 bases and V 7 bases, and 4 bases lay outside the gene matches. This CDR3 is built from 14 residues. Germline V gene data show CDR1 as MNHEY and CDR2 as SVGAGI. CDR3 coding DNA: TGTGCCAGCACCGGGACAGGGGGGCACACTGAAGCTTTCTTT. Its translation is CASTGTGGHTEAFF.

The chain combines TRBV7-9 with TRBJ2-4; 10 bases agree with TRBD1. The CDR3 is made up of 15 amino acids. The germline V gene has CDR1 SEHNR and CDR2 FQNEAQ (reference sequence). Trimming removed 5 bases from V and 5 bases from J; junction bases left unmatched: 6. CDR3 loop: CASSRFGTGENIQYF. For the CDR3, the DNA is TGTGCCAGCAGCCGCTTCGGGACAGGGGAAAACATTCAGTACTTC.

V gene TRBV7-3 combines with J gene TRBJ2-1, with TRBD2 matching over 8 bases. After removal of 3 bases from V and 7 bases from J, the junction contained 5 bases not matched to a gene. The CDR3 contains 14 residues. CDR1 is SGHTA and CDR2 is FQGTGA in the germline V gene. CDR3 residues: CASSFPGGANEQFF. CDR3 in DNA: TGTGCCAGCAGCTTCCCCGGGGGGGCAAATGAGCAGTTCTTC. The variable domain in full, with the rest retrieved from reference TRBV7-3 and TRBJ2-1, is GAGVSQTPSNKVTEKGKYVELRCDPISGHTALYWYRQSLGQGPEFLIYFQGTGAADDSGLPNDRFFAVRPEGSVSTLKIQRTERGDSAVYLCASSFPGGANEQFFGPGTRLTVL.

This sequence joins TRBV28 and TRBJ1-5; D is uncertain. Germline V gene sequence: CDR1 MDHEN, CDR2 SYDVKM. The V end lost 2 bases, the J end lost 5 bases, and 10 bases lay between the germline ends. CDR3 length: 14 residues. CDR3 bases: TGTGCCAGCAGTTTAGCGGGAAGTCATCAGCCCCAGCATTTT. The encoded protein is CASSLAGSHQPQHF.